The clone carrying this TCR beta chain was counted many times. Its antigen is unidentified. Using RNA template, CDR3s of TCR alpha and beta were amplified with iRepertoire arm-PCR. Tissue mRNA or PBMC total RNA, roughly 95-400 ng, went into one-step reverse transcription and amplification. TCRdb re-analysed the multiplex PCR reads in MiXCR, keeping a single row per CDR3 protein. The repertoire has about 93,000 distinct CDR3 sequences, 35% to 50% of them found once; the top ten carry 35% to 40%. This CDR3 contains 15 residues. Trimming at V came to 2 bases and at J to 2 bases, leaving 6 bases not matched to a gene. CDR1 and CDR2 (germline): SGHVS, FQNEAQ. This entry belongs to a study of glioma-infiltrating T cells. Regarding the study as a whole: Above-expected tissue-blood divergence occurred in all gliomas, most in low-grade ones. CDR3 overlap between tissue and blood was very small.

The chain joins TRBV7-8 to TRBJ2-7, with 7 bases aligning to TRBD1. The sequence was obtained from a human donor with low-grade glioma or glioblastoma, undergoing nonglioma brain surgery, or in good health (not recorded which). The sample taken for sequencing was glioma tissue, nonneoplastic brain tissue, or PBMCs (not recorded which). The CDR3 region has the DNA TGTGCCAGCAGCTTAAGGGACAGTCTTCCCTACGAGCAGTACTTC. Translating it yields CASSLRDSLPYEQYF. The entire variable domain, with the rest obtained from reference TRBV7-8 and TRBJ2-7, is as follows: GAGVSQSPRYKVAKRGQDVALRCDPISGHVSLFWYQQALGQGPEFLTYFQNEAQLDKSGLPSDRFFAERPEGSVSTLKIQRTQQEDSAVYLCASSLRDSLPYEQYFGPGTRLTVT.